These 28 T cell receptor beta chains came from one sample sequenced in a study of T cells in localized non-small cell lung cancer (dated by TCRdb to 2019 to 2021). Library method: the immunoSEQ multiplex PCR assay. TCRdb re-hosts the immuneACCESS table, in-frame sequences only. Its copies lack some clones; in the studies checked, an unresolved V gene accounts for under half of them, and the cause for the rest is not known. The sample records tens of thousands of clones, approximately 90% of which are singletons. 20% to 25% of the sample is taken by the ten largest. Sequenced here: peripheral blood, sampled before any cancer treatment. Receptors were obtained from a woman aged 40-69 years with stage I squamous cell lung carcinoma.

The rearrangement uses TRBV5-8 and TRBJ2-5; the D gene is possibly TRBD1 (5 bases). Per the germline V gene, CDR1 is SGHTS and CDR2 is YDEGEE. The V and J ends lost 0 bases and 1 base respectively, with 16 bases between them. The CDR3 is 17 amino acids. This chain's CDR3 is CASSLGPLRELQETQYF. DNA for the CDR3: TGTGCCAGCAGCTTGGGGCCCCTCAGGGAACTCCAAGAGACCCAGTACTTC.

The V call is TRBV6-6, the J call TRBJ1-2, with a tentative D call TRBD1 (6 bases). Germline V gives CDR1 MNHNY, CDR2 SVGAGI (reference sequence). The CDR3 totals 14 residues. V lost 4 bases to trimming and J lost 6 bases, with 15 bases between them. CDR3 in amino acids: CASSSPTGKHGYTF. The DNA for the CDR3 is TGTGCCAGCAGTTCCCCCACAGGGAAGCATGGCTACACCTTC.

The gene calls are TRBV5-4 and TRBJ2-5; 11 nucleotides agree with TRBD2. The CDR3 extends over 14 amino acids. The junction had 3 bases not matched to a gene; V was cut back by 4 bases and J by 4 bases. Looked up from germline, CDR1 is SGHNT and CDR2 is YYREEE (reference sequence). The CDR3 region is CASSPGTSGETQYF. The DNA of the CDR3 is TGTGCCAGCAGCCCCGGGACTAGCGGAGAGACCCAGTACTTC. The full variable domain, in which reference TRBV5-4 and TRBJ2-5 provide the parts outside the CDR3, is ETGVTQSPTHLIKTRGQQVTLRCSSQSGHNTVSWYQQALGQGPQFIFQYYREEENGRGNFPPRFSGLQFPNYSSELNVNALELDDSALYLCASSPGTSGETQYFGPGTRLLVL.

The chain combines TRBV5-4 with TRBJ2-5; no firm D call. V was cut by 4 bases and J by 5 bases, with 12 bases left in between. Germline-derived CDR1 and CDR2 are SGHNT and YYREEE (reference sequence). The CDR3 totals 13 residues. The CDR3 reads CASSPQGAETQYF. DNA of the CDR3: TGTGCCAGCAGCCCCCAAGGCGCGGAGACCCAGTACTTC.

The rearrangement joins TRBV19 to TRBJ1-5; TRBD1 agrees at 7 bases. Germline V lookup: CDR1 LNHDA, CDR2 SQIVND (reference sequence). The length of the CDR3 is 15 residues. J was trimmed by 0 bases and V by 4 bases; bases with no gene match: 3. For the CDR3, the DNA is TGTGCCAGTAGTAAAACAGGGGTTAGCAATCAGCCCCAGCATTTT. This translates into CASSKTGVSNQPQHF.

The chain links TRBV5-1 to TRBJ1-1; 8 positions agree with TRBD1. Germline values: CDR1 SGHRS, CDR2 YFSETQ. Unmatched junction bases numbered 5, after V lost 3 bases and J lost 1 base. This CDR3 region has 15 residues. CDR3 region: CASSSPDRGNTEAFF. For the CDR3, the DNA is TGCGCCAGCAGCTCTCCTGACAGGGGGAACACTGAAGCTTTCTTT. Full variable domain (remainder filled in from reference TRBV5-1 and TRBJ1-1): KAGVTQTPRYLIKTRGQQVTLSCSPISGHRSVSWYQQTPGQGLQFLFEYFSETQRNKGNFPGRFSGRQFSNSRSEMNVSTLELGDSALYLCASSSPDRGNTEAFFGQGTRLTVV.

The chain joins TRBV5-4 to TRBJ2-7, with 12 positions matching TRBD2. This CDR3 is 17 amino acids long. In germline, CDR1 is SGHNT, CDR2 YYREEE (reference sequence). V shed 1 base, J shed 0 bases, and the junction held 5 bases outside the gene matches. CDR3 sequence: CASSLPSGGAGSYEQYF. The CDR3 DNA reads TGTGCCAGCAGCTTGCCTAGCGGGGGGGCCGGCTCCTACGAGCAGTACTTC.

The V call is TRBV11-2, the J call TRBJ2-5, with 11 bases that match TRBD2. Trimming cost V 5 bases and J 4 bases; bases outside gene matches: 18. The germline gives CDR1 SGHAT, CDR2 FQNNGV. This CDR3 comprises 19 residues. The CDR3 sequence is CASSRMATSGATLIETQYF. The CDR3 region has the DNA TGTGCCAGCAGCCGTATGGCGACTAGCGGGGCCACGTTAATAGAGACCCAGTACTTC. Looking up the rest from reference TRBV11-2 and TRBJ2-5 gives the full variable domain: EAGVAQSPRYKIIEKRQSVAFWCNPISGHATLYWYQQILGQGPKLLIQFQNNGVVDDSQLPKDRFSAERLKGVDSTLKIQPAKLEDSAVYLCASSRMATSGATLIETQYFGPGTRLLVL.

The rearrangement joins TRBV10-1 to TRBJ2-2, with 8 bases lining up with TRBD2. V lost 0 bases, J lost 1 base, and 4 bases stayed unmatched. Germline values: CDR1 WNHNN, CDR2 SYGVQD (reference sequence). The CDR3 contains 17 residues. This chain's CDR3 is CASSESGSGGNTGELFF. The CDR3 bases are TGCGCCAGCAGTGAGTCGGGGAGCGGGGGGAACACCGGGGAGCTGTTTTTT.

The rearrangement joins TRBV5-1 to TRBJ1-3; D is perhaps TRBD1 (5 bases). The CDR3 extends over 12 amino acids. V lost 10 bases to trimming and J lost 2 bases, with 10 bases between them. In germline, CDR1 is SGHRS, CDR2 YFSETQ. DNA for the CDR3: TGCGCCCTCAGGGTCGCTGGAAACACCATATATTTT. Translated: CALRVAGNTIYF.

This clone was seen a handful of times. This chain joins TRBV5-4 and TRBJ2-1, with 11 bases matching TRBD2. There are 16 residues in the CDR3. Germline V gene data show CDR1 as SGHNT and CDR2 as YYREEE (reference sequence). V shed 2 bases, J shed 2 bases, and the junction held 3 bases outside the gene matches. DNA for the CDR3: TGTGCCAGCAGCTTTATTAGCGGGGGGGCCTACAATGAGCAGTTCTTC. It yields the protein CASSFISGGAYNEQFF.

The chain combines TRBV7-3 with TRBJ2-5; no clear D. V was shortened by 0 bases and J by 4 bases, with 6 bases between the two germline ends. Germline V gene lookup returns CDR1 SGHTA and CDR2 FQGTGA. The CDR3 totals 13 residues. The CDR3 reads CASSLTNRETQYF. The CDR3 nucleotides are TGTGCCAGCAGCTTAACGAACAGAGAGACCCAGTACTTC.

V usage is TRBV27 and J usage is TRBJ1-6; D remains ambiguous. The CDR3 spans 17 residues. V lost 5 bases, J lost 3 bases, and 17 bases lay in between. Germline loops: CDR1 MNHEY, CDR2 SMNVEV (reference sequence). DNA of the CDR3: TGTGCCAGCAGTAGAGGTGGTGCGGCCTTCTATAATTCACCCCTCCACTTT. Translated: CASSRGGAAFYNSPLHF.

This sequence joins TRBV4-1 and TRBJ1-6; no clear D gene. The ends were cut back, 1 base at V and 4 bases at J, with 8 bases in the middle. Germline V gives CDR1 MGHRA, CDR2 YSYEKL. The CDR3 has 15 residues. The chain's CDR3 is CASSQGTEYNSPLHF. The CDR3 DNA reads as TGCGCCAGCAGCCAAGGGACCGAATATAATTCACCCCTCCACTTT.

The chain links TRBV7-9 to TRBJ2-5, with 9 bases matching TRBD2. Germline CDR1 and CDR2: SEHNR and FQNEAQ (reference sequence). CDR3 length: 15 residues. With 3 bases clipped from V and 4 bases from J, the junction kept 6 bases outside the gene matches. The CDR3 nucleotides are TGTGCCAGCAGCTTTAGCGGGGGCCCCCCAGAGACCCAGTACTTC. The encoded protein is CASSFSGGPPETQYF.

This rearrangement joins TRBV10-2 to TRBJ2-6, with D uncertain. CDR3 length: 15 residues. Looked up from germline, CDR1 is WSHSY and CDR2 is SAAADI. V was trimmed by 4 bases and J by 4 bases, leaving 11 bases between them. CDR3 sequence: CASSVSVAGANVLTF. CDR3 DNA sequence: TGCGCCAGCAGTGTAAGCGTCGCCGGGGCCAACGTCCTGACTTTC.

V is TRBV19 and J is TRBJ1-1, with a tentative D call TRBD1 (6 bases). The length of the CDR3 is 13 residues. Trimming took 7 bases from V and 10 from J, leaving 19 bases between them. Germline V gene data show CDR1 as LNHDA and CDR2 as SQIVND (reference sequence). In DNA form, the CDR3 reads TGTGCCAGTACCCTGGATGGGGGCCGAGGAGCTTTCTTT. Protein product: CASTLDGGRGAFF.

CDR3 region: CASSLGNRGNEQFF. CDR3 DNA sequence: TGTGCCAGCAGCTTAGGAAACCGGGGCAATGAGCAGTTCTTC. The chain has TRBV11-2 and TRBJ2-1, with TRBD2 as a possible D gene (5 bases). CDR1 is SGHAT and CDR2 is FQNNGV in the germline V gene. The CDR3 is 14 residues long. V was trimmed by 1 base and J by 6 bases, leaving 10 bases between them.

This clone was seen just once. The V gene is TRBV5-4, the J gene TRBJ2-7; 7 bases align to TRBD2. The V and J ends lost 4 bases and 5 bases, in that order; junction bases with no gene match: 18. Germline loops: CDR1 SGHNT, CDR2 YYREEE (reference sequence). This CDR3 region has 17 residues. DNA of the CDR3: TGTGCCAGCAGCCTCGGGCTCACAGCGGGGCCACTTAACGAGCAGTACTTC. The encoded protein is CASSLGLTAGPLNEQYF. The full variable domain, with the rest looked up from reference TRBV5-4 and TRBJ2-7, is ETGVTQSPTHLIKTRGQQVTLRCSSQSGHNTVSWYQQALGQGPQFIFQYYREEENGRGNFPPRFSGLQFPNYSSELNVNALELDDSALYLCASSLGLTAGPLNEQYFGPGTRLTVT.

The V gene is TRBV25-1, the J gene TRBJ1-2; tentative D call: TRBD1 (6 bases). CDR3 length: 13 residues. V was cut by 5 bases and J by 7 bases, with 14 bases left in between. CDR1 and CDR2 from the germline V gene are MGHDK and SYGVNS. The DNA for the CDR3 is TGTGCCAGCAGTCCCCGGGGGCGAGGTGGCTACACCTTC. Its translation is CASSPRGRGGYTF.

The rearrangement links TRBV5-1 to TRBJ1-1; D might be TRBD1 (6 bases). This CDR3 contains 14 residues. The V end lost 4 bases, the J end lost 1 base, and 11 bases lay between the germline ends. Germline loops: CDR1 SGHRS, CDR2 YFSETQ. CDR3 nucleotide sequence: TGCGCCAGCAGCCCAAGGGGGGGGAACACTGAAGCTTTCTTT. The encoded protein is CASSPRGGNTEAFF.

The chain combines TRBV19 with TRBJ1-5; D gene ambiguous. The CDR3 contains 15 residues. Germline loops: CDR1 LNHDA, CDR2 SQIVND (reference sequence). V was cut by 3 bases and J by 3 bases, with 12 bases left in between. The CDR3 is CASSIGGILNQPQHF. CDR3 coding DNA: TGTGCCAGTAGTATCGGAGGGATTCTCAATCAGCCCCAGCATTTT.

The chain combines TRBV25-1 with TRBJ1-2, with D possibly TRBD1 on 5 matching bases. Trimming took off 2 bases at V and 6 bases at J, with 16 bases between the two ends. Per the germline V gene, CDR1 is MGHDK and CDR2 is SYGVNS. The CDR3 has 15 amino acids. In DNA form, the CDR3 reads TGTGCCAGCAGTGAAGGTCCCGGCAGGGTAAATGGCTACACCTTC. The encoded protein is CASSEGPGRVNGYTF.

This clone showed up just a few times. The gene calls are TRBV11-2 and TRBJ2-7, with 9 bases matching TRBD2. The CDR3 consists of 16 residues. The V gene's germline CDR1 is SGHAT and CDR2 FQNNGV. J lost 0 bases, V lost 5 bases, and 8 bases had no gene match. The chain's CDR3 is CASSPGGSGGSYEQYF. CDR3 sequence (DNA): TGTGCCAGCAGCCCGGGGGGTAGCGGGGGCTCCTACGAGCAGTACTTC.

This clone has just one count. The chain recombines TRBV30 with TRBJ1-3; TRBD1 matches at 8 bases. Germline assignment: CDR1 GTSNPN and CDR2 SVGIG (reference sequence). V gave up 4 bases and J gave up 6 bases; unmatched junction bases: 8. This CDR3 has 14 amino acids. CDR3 protein: CAWTPGQGENTIYF. DNA for the CDR3: TGTGCCTGGACGCCCGGACAGGGTGAAAACACCATATATTTT.

The rearrangement joins TRBV30 to TRBJ1-1, with D tentatively TRBD1 (5 bases). V lost 3 bases, J lost 0 bases, and 17 bases lay in between. The CDR3 is 16 residues long. Germline V gene lookup returns CDR1 GTSNPN and CDR2 SVGIG (reference sequence). In nucleotides, the CDR3 is TGTGCCTGGAGCTCCGGGACTTCCTCCATGAACACTGAAGCTTTCTTT. Its translation: CAWSSGTSSMNTEAFF.

The gene calls are TRBV18 and TRBJ2-1, with D hard to call. The germline V gene encodes CDR1 KGHSH and CDR2 LQKENI. V lost 3 bases to trimming and J lost 6 bases, with 15 bases between them. The CDR3 has 15 residues. CDR3 sequence: CASSPWNITTNEQFF. The CDR3 nucleotides are TGTGCCAGCTCACCCTGGAACATAACCACCAATGAGCAGTTCTTC.

This chain links TRBV18 with TRBJ1-2; D remains unclear. The CDR3 contains 12 residues. The V gene lost 3 bases and the J gene lost 6 bases, with 8 bases spanning the gap. Looked up from germline, CDR1 is KGHSH and CDR2 is LQKENI. CDR3 sequence reads: CASSPRRDGYTF. CDR3 bases: TGTGCCAGCTCACCCCGGAGGGATGGCTACACCTTC.